Each of the 28 T cell receptor beta chains below was sequenced from the same sample in a study of blood T cell repertoires in COVID-19. The data were produced by immunoSEQ multiplex PCR, yet TCRdb's version contains in-frame clones alone and is incomplete. The sample carries fewer than 85,000 clones, 90% to 95% recorded once. The specimen sequenced was peripheral blood. The receptors were gathered from a human donor in a cohort sampled during active COVID-19.

By share, this clone ranks as medium-sized. This CDR3 is CASSQSGGVYEQYF. The CDR3 DNA reads as TGTGCCAGCAGCCAGTCAGGGGGCGTCTACGAGCAGTACTTC. The chain is built from TRBV3-1 (or the pseudogene TRBV3-2) and TRBJ2-7, with TRBD1 identical over 8 bases. V gave up 3 bases and J gave up 3 bases; unmatched junction bases: 4. CDR1 and CDR2 (germline): LGHDT, YNNKEL (reference sequence). The length of the CDR3 is 14 residues.

The V call is TRBV5-6, the J call TRBJ1-5; weak D call: TRBD1 (5 bases). Trimming stripped 5 bases from V and 3 bases from J, with 12 bases between. This CDR3 spans 14 amino acids. CDR1 and CDR2 from the germline V gene are SGHDT and YYEEEE. CDR3 amino acids: CASRPWGDNQPQHF. In DNA form, the CDR3 reads TGTGCCAGCAGACCTTGGGGGGACAATCAGCCCCAGCATTTT. Full variable domain (missing parts from reference TRBV5-6 and TRBJ1-5): DAGVTQSPTHLIKTRGQQVTLRCSPKSGHDTVSWYQQALGQGPQFIFQYYEEEERQRGNFPDRFSGHQFPNYSSELNVNALLLGDSALYLCASRPWGDNQPQHFGDGTRLSIL.

The rearrangement links TRBV1 to TRBJ1-4; the table's D gene call, TRBD1, was not cross checked with the DNA. TRBV1 is a documented pseudogene. This CDR3 has 16 residues. The CDR3 DNA reads TGCACCAGCAGCCAAGATGGGCCGGAAACTAATGAAAAACTGTTTTTT. Translated, it gives CTSSQDGPETNEKLFF.

This CDR3 reads CASIPDRANTEAFF. The CDR3 DNA follows: TGTGCCAGCATCCCGGACAGGGCGAACACTGAAGCTTTCTTT. The gene calls are TRBV28 and TRBJ1-1; TRBD1 matches 8 bases. This CDR3 region has 14 residues. Germline lookup yields CDR1 MDHEN and CDR2 SYDVKM. Trimming removed 7 bases from V and 1 base from J; junction bases left unmatched: 5.

The V and J genes are TRBV11-2 and TRBJ2-2; D not resolved. This CDR3 spans 15 amino acids. V lost 5 bases and J lost 1, with 11 bases in between. Germline values: CDR1 SGHAT, CDR2 FQNNGV. CDR3: CASSPRERNTGELFF. In DNA form, the CDR3 reads TGTGCCAGCAGCCCCCGAGAGAGGAACACCGGGGAGCTGTTTTTT.

The genes are TRBV3-1 (or the pseudogene TRBV3-2) and TRBJ1-1; tentatively, D is TRBD1 (6 bases). V was shortened by 4 bases and J by 1 base, with 16 bases between the two germline ends. The germline gives CDR1 LGHDT, CDR2 YNNKEL (reference sequence). The CDR3 totals 16 residues. The CDR3 DNA follows: TGTGCCAGCAGCCCAAAAATAGACAGGCCGAACACTGAAGCTTTCTTT. As protein: CASSPKIDRPNTEAFF.

To note about this clone: Relative to the germline gene, one junction end is altered; a read error may explain this. The chain combines TRBV12-5 with TRBJ2-7; TRBD2 matches 8 bases. Germline CDR1 LGHNT, CDR2 FRNRAP. The CDR3 contains 10 residues. CDR3 sequence reads: CGGGTYEQYF. CDR3 DNA: TGCGGGGGGGGGACCTACGAGCAGTACTTC.

The chain uses TRBV29-1 and TRBJ2-7, with 9 bases matching TRBD1. This CDR3 spans 14 amino acids. V lost 6 bases, J lost 3 bases, and 9 bases stayed unmatched. Germline CDR1 is SQVTM and CDR2 is ANQGSEA. This CDR3 is CSVMGGTGIYEQYF. In DNA, the CDR3 is TGCAGCGTGATGGGAGGGACAGGGATCTACGAGCAGTACTTC.

The rearrangement joins TRBV11-2 to TRBJ2-2; 7 nucleotides match TRBD1. V lost 5 bases, J lost 5 bases, and 11 bases stayed unmatched. Germline CDR1 SGHAT, CDR2 FQNNGV. The CDR3 extends over 16 amino acids. CDR3 region: CASSHIQGRGTGELFF. The CDR3 DNA is TGTGCCAGCAGCCACATACAGGGGCGAGGAACCGGGGAGCTGTTTTTT. Together with reference TRBV11-2 and TRBJ2-2, the CDR3 gives the full variable domain: EAGVAQSPRYKIIEKRQSVAFWCNPISGHATLYWYQQILGQGPKLLIQFQNNGVVDDSQLPKDRFSAERLKGVDSTLKIQPAKLEDSAVYLCASSHIQGRGTGELFFGEGSRLTVL.

This clone has only a few counts. The rearrangement uses TRBV5-6 and TRBJ2-7; possibly TRBD2 for D (5 bases). CDR1 is SGHDT, CDR2 YYEEEE, per germline. The CDR3 covers 11 residues. Trimming cost V 0 bases and J 7 bases, with 5 bases left between them. The CDR3 nucleotides are TGTGCCAGCAGCTTGGCGGGGGAGCAGTACTTC. This translates into CASSLAGEQYF.

Only a few counts were recorded for this clone. This sequence joins TRBV9 and TRBJ1-5; 7 bases are shared with TRBD1. This CDR3 has 14 residues. The V gene end was trimmed by 3 bases and the J gene end by 6 bases; junction bases not matched to a gene: 6. CDR1 and CDR2 from the germline V gene are SGDLS and YYNGEE. The CDR3 is CASSADRDIQPQHF. The CDR3 DNA sequence: TGTGCCAGCAGCGCCGACAGGGATATTCAGCCCCAGCATTTT.

In this sample, this clone turned up once. This sequence joins TRBV5-4 and TRBJ1-1; perhaps TRBD1 as D (5 bases). The CDR3 is 16 amino acids. Per the germline V gene, CDR1 is SGHNT and CDR2 is YYREEE (reference sequence). V lost 2 bases and J 1 base, leaving 15 bases between the germline ends. The CDR3 region has the DNA TGTGCCAGCAGCTTAGGGCCGGGGCGGGGGAACACTGAAGCTTTCTTT. Amino acid sequence: CASSLGPGRGNTEAFF.

V usage is TRBV19 and J usage is TRBJ1-5; possible D gene TRBD1, 5 bases. V lost 3 bases, J lost 2 bases, and 8 bases lay in between. Per the germline V gene, CDR1 is LNHDA and CDR2 is SQIVND (reference sequence). This CDR3 has 14 amino acids. The DNA of the CDR3 is TGTGCCAGTAGTATTCTAGGGGGCAATCAGCCCCAGCATTTT. Translating it yields CASSILGGNQPQHF.

The rearrangement links TRBV18 to TRBJ2-1; 15 nucleotides agree with TRBD2. Germline loops: CDR1 KGHSH, CDR2 LQKENI. Trimming took 3 bases from V and 7 from J; bases not matched to a gene: 10. The CDR3 contains 18 residues. CDR3 sequence (DNA): TGTGCCAGCTCACCCCCCGGACTAGCGGGGGGGCCAAGGAATGAGCAGTTCTTC. Translated: CASSPPGLAGGPRNEQFF.

As regards this clone: Distinct nucleotide sequences in the sample also encode this CDR3. The V and J genes are TRBV5-5 and TRBJ1-1; 7 bases fit TRBD1. Trimming at V came to 0 bases and at J to 1 base, leaving 12 bases not matched to a gene. CDR3 length equals 18 residues. The germline CDR1 and CDR2 sequences are SGHKS and YYEKEE (reference sequence). The CDR3 coding sequence is TGTGCCAGCAGCTTGGCCCTTCGGACAGGAGGCGCGAACACTGAAGCTTTCTTT. It yields the protein CASSLALRTGGANTEAFF.

The chain combines TRBV18 with TRBJ2-7, with TRBD1 matching over 7 bases. The CDR3 is 14 amino acids. V shed 3 bases and J 0 bases; nucleotides not matched to a gene: 2. Germline V gene lookup returns CDR1 KGHSH and CDR2 LQKENI. The CDR3 region is CASSPTGSSYEQYF. DNA for the CDR3: TGTGCCAGCTCACCGACAGGGAGCTCCTACGAGCAGTACTTC. Combining the CDR3 with reference TRBV18 and TRBJ2-7 gives the whole variable domain NAGVMQNPRHLVRRRGQEARLRCSPMKGHSHVYWYRQLPEEGLKFMVYLQKENIIDESGMPKERFSAEFPKEGPSILRIQQVVRGDSAAYFCASSPTGSSYEQYFGPGTRLTVT.

The rearrangement uses TRBV5-8 and TRBJ2-7; 8 bases align to TRBD2. Germline loops: CDR1 SGHTS, CDR2 YDEGEE. The length of the CDR3 is 15 residues. J gave up 4 bases and V 1 base, and 7 bases lay outside the gene matches. CDR3 residues: CASSLRLAGGYEQYF. Here the CDR3 DNA reads TGTGCCAGCAGCTTGCGGCTAGCGGGTGGTTACGAGCAGTACTTC.

The chain combines TRBV5-4 with TRBJ1-2, with 8 bases matching TRBD1. V lost 2 bases and J lost 6; bases outside the gene matches: 6. Germline V gene lookup returns CDR1 SGHNT and CDR2 YYREEE (reference sequence). CDR3 length: 14 amino acids. CDR3 in amino acids: CASSLNRGYNGYTF. In DNA form, the CDR3 reads TGTGCCAGCAGCTTAAACAGGGGGTATAATGGCTACACCTTC.

CDR3 in DNA: TGTGCCAGCAGCGGGAGGGACAGGGAGCATCGGGCCCTCCACTTT. Translating it yields CASSGRDREHRALHF. The V gene is TRBV9, the J gene TRBJ1-6; 9 bases are shared with TRBD1. The CDR3 covers 15 residues. J lost 14 bases, V lost 3 bases, and 12 bases had no gene match. Germline V gene data show CDR1 as SGDLS and CDR2 as YYNGEE.

This chain connects TRBV16 to TRBJ1-5; 11 positions agree with TRBD1. Per germline, CDR1 KGHSY and CDR2 FQNENV. CDR3 length: 19 residues. The trim removed 0 bases at V and 5 bases at J, leaving 12 bases unmatched. CDR3 amino acids: CASSQSLERDRGFYQPQHF. The CDR3 nucleotides read TGTGCCAGCAGCCAATCGCTGGAGCGGGACAGGGGGTTCTATCAGCCCCAGCATTTT.

V gene TRBV30 combines with J gene TRBJ1-1; D is perhaps TRBD1 (5 bases). V lost 3 bases and J lost 0, with 20 bases in between. The CDR3 is 17 amino acids. Germline V gene lookup returns CDR1 GTSNPN and CDR2 SVGIG (reference sequence). In DNA form, the CDR3 reads TGTGCCTGGAGGGGCGGGGGGTTCAGAAATTTGAACACTGAAGCTTTCTTT. Amino acids: CAWRGGGFRNLNTEAFF.

The chain employs TRBV7-9 and TRBJ1-1; the match to TRBD1 covers 8 bases. Losses at the gene ends were 5 bases for V and 2 bases for J; bases not matched to a gene: 4. This CDR3 has 14 residues. Looked up from germline, CDR1 is SEHNR and CDR2 is FQNEAQ (reference sequence). DNA of the CDR3: TGTGCCAGCAGCCGGACAGGGACAAACACTGAAGCTTTCTTT. Translation gives CASSRTGTNTEAFF.

The rearrangement links TRBV5-1 to TRBJ2-1; 7 nucleotides align to TRBD1. The CDR3 is 16 amino acids. Unmatched junction bases numbered 8, after V lost 0 bases and J lost 5 bases. Germline V lookup: CDR1 SGHRS, CDR2 YFSETQ. In nucleotides, the CDR3 is TGCGCCAGCAGCTTGGTAAGGGACAGCAACAACAATGAGCAGTTCTTC. This codes for CASSLVRDSNNNEQFF.

This rearrangement joins TRBV30 to TRBJ2-7, with D maybe TRBD2 (6 bases). The CDR3 sequence is 15 residues long. Between the trimmed V and J ends, which lost 0 bases and 3 bases, there was a span of 15 bases. Germline CDR1 and CDR2: GTSNPN and SVGIG (reference sequence). The CDR3 loop reads CAWSVGRGIRYEQYF. CDR3 sequence (DNA): TGTGCCTGGAGTGTTGGTCGGGGGATTCGCTACGAGCAGTACTTC.

V is TRBV28 and J is TRBJ1-1, with D uncertain. Germline lookup yields CDR1 MDHEN and CDR2 SYDVKM. V was shortened by 9 bases and J by 1 base, with 15 bases between the two germline ends. The CDR3 is made up of 14 amino acids. The DNA of the CDR3 is TGTGCCAGTAGCTGGGAGGGCGAGAACACTGAAGCTTTCTTT. Residues: CASSWEGENTEAFF.

This chain joins TRBV5-1 and TRBJ2-7; D is unresolved. V lost 0 bases to trimming and J lost 7 bases, with 8 bases between them. This CDR3 contains 12 residues. Germline CDR1 reads SGHRS; CDR2 reads YFSETQ. The CDR3 loop reads CASSLGVREQYF. The CDR3 DNA reads TGCGCCAGCAGCTTGGGCGTGCGAGAGCAGTACTTC. Full variable domain (missing parts from reference TRBV5-1 and TRBJ2-7): KAGVTQTPRYLIKTRGQQVTLSCSPISGHRSVSWYQQTPGQGLQFLFEYFSETQRNKGNFPGRFSGRQFSNSRSEMNVSTLELGDSALYLCASSLGVREQYFGPGTRLTVT.

J is TRBJ2-7 and V is TRBV6-6; 8 nucleotides line up with TRBD2. Germline V CDR1 and CDR2: MNHNY, SVGAGI (reference sequence). The CDR3 runs 14 residues. V lost 4 bases and J lost 5; bases outside the gene matches: 7. CDR3 sequence (DNA): TGTGCCAGCAGTTCCGGGGGGGCCTTTAACGAGCAGTACTTC. This gives the protein CASSSGGAFNEQYF.

V gene TRBV11-2 combines with J gene TRBJ1-1; 9 positions match TRBD1. The junction had 11 bases not matched to a gene; V was cut back by 5 bases and J by 7 bases. The CDR3 loop spans 15 amino acids. CDR1 is SGHAT, CDR2 FQNNGV, per germline. The CDR3 here is CASSPNRGRRIEAFF. In DNA form, the CDR3 reads TGTGCCAGCAGCCCAAACAGGGGGCGTAGGATTGAAGCTTTCTTT.